The 20 T cell receptor beta chains presented below share a single source sample, sequenced in a study of T cells in Graves' hyperthyroidism and ophthalmopathy. There were TCR beta CDR3 regions amplified from RNA transcripts. A set of HTBI primers served as the primers for a first-round RT-PCR of the TCR CDR3. MiXCR, run by TCRdb on the multiplex PCR reads, gives a single entry per CDR3 protein. The table includes around 500,000 distinct CDR3 sequences, under 15% detected once. The sequenced sample was blood. These receptors came from a woman aged 18-35 years with Graves' hyperthyroidism.

This clonotype has a count of ten or more. The rearrangement uses TRBV30 and TRBJ1-1; D gene uncertain. This CDR3 contains 11 residues. Trimming removed 1 base at V and 9 bases at J, with 9 bases between. From germline, CDR1 is GTSNPN and CDR2 SVGIG (reference sequence). CDR3 sequence (DNA): TGTGCCTGGAGTGAGCTAATCCAAGCTTTCTTT. Encoded protein: CAWSELIQAFF.

This clonotype has a count of ten or more. The rearrangement links TRBV10-3 to TRBJ2-5, with no clear D. The germline V gene encodes CDR1 ENHRY and CDR2 SYGVKD. V lost 9 bases and J lost 3, with 5 bases in between. The CDR3 has 10 amino acids. This chain's CDR3 is CAMGKETQYF. For the CDR3, the DNA is TGTGCCATGGGAAAAGAGACCCAGTACTTC.

This clonotype was picked up many times. The chain employs TRBV20-1 and TRBJ1-1, with 9 bases matching TRBD1. The CDR3 is 15 amino acids. V lost 3 bases and J lost 3; bases outside the gene matches: 8. The germline V gene has CDR1 DFQATT and CDR2 SNEGSKA (reference sequence). The CDR3 DNA is TGCAGTGCTAGGACCTCTGGGACAGGGCACACTGAAGCTTTCTTT. Amino acids: CSARTSGTGHTEAFF.

Only a few counts were recorded for this clonotype. This CDR3 reads CASRDGTGASYEQYF. CDR3 nucleotide sequence: TGTGCCAGCAGGGACGGGACAGGCGCGTCCTACGAGCAGTACTTC. J is TRBJ2-7 and V is TRBV6-2 or TRBV6-3; TRBD1 agrees at 8 bases. With 6 bases clipped from V and 1 base from J, the junction kept 8 bases outside the gene matches. The germline gives CDR1 MNHEY, CDR2 SVGEGT. This CDR3 has 15 amino acids.

The gene calls are TRBV2 and TRBJ2-1; D is possibly TRBD2 (6 bases). This CDR3 is built from 18 residues. With 3 bases removed from V and 7 bases from J, the gap between germline ends came to 25 bases. CDR1 and CDR2 from the germline V gene are SNHLY and FYNNEI. DNA of the CDR3: TGTGCCAGCAGTGAGGGCAGTTACCGGGACTCAACGTGGAATGAGCAGTTCTTC. Protein sequence: CASSEGSYRDSTWNEQFF.

This clonotype showed up just a few times. The chain combines TRBV6-1 with TRBJ1-2; D is perhaps TRBD1 (5 bases). Germline values: CDR1 MNHNS, CDR2 SASEGT. The CDR3 totals 13 residues. The V end was cut by 6 bases, the J end by 8 bases, with 16 bases between. The CDR3 coding sequence is TGTGCCAGCAGGACACTTACAGGCGAGGGCTACACCTTC. Translating it yields CASRTLTGEGYTF.

This clonotype occurred many times. The genes are TRBV7-3 and TRBJ2-7, with D perhaps matching TRBD1 (6 bases). The CDR3 extends over 15 amino acids. CDR1 SGHTA and CDR2 FQGTGA come from the germline V gene. Trimming took 5 bases from V and 0 from J, leaving 14 bases between them. CDR3 bases: TGTGCCAGCAGCCCCAGGACAGAGTCCTCCTACGAGCAGTACTTC. Translated, it gives CASSPRTESSYEQYF.

This clonotype showed up many times. The rearrangement links TRBV7-9 to TRBJ2-5; D remains unclear. The ends were cut back, 4 bases at V and 2 bases at J, with 11 bases in the middle. The CDR3 is 14 amino acids. The germline gives CDR1 SEHNR, CDR2 FQNEAQ (reference sequence). This CDR3 reads CASSSWTTQETQYF. The CDR3 coding sequence is TGTGCCAGCAGCTCTTGGACCACTCAAGAGACCCAGTACTTC. The full variable domain, its missing parts supplied by reference TRBV7-9 and TRBJ2-5, is DTGVSQNPRHKITKRGQNVTFRCDPISEHNRLYWYRQTLGQGPEFLTYFQNEAQLEKSRLLSDRFSAERPKGSFSTLEIQRTEQGDSAMYLCASSSWTTQETQYFGPGTRLLVL.

The chain joins TRBV11-3 to TRBJ2-3; 10 positions match TRBD2. Germline V gene data show CDR1 as SGHNT and CDR2 as YENEEA. There are 16 residues in the CDR3. The J segment lost 2 bases and the V segment lost 5 bases, leaving 7 bases of the junction unmatched. The CDR3 sequence is CASSRPTSGVTDTQYF. The CDR3 DNA is TGTGCCAGCAGCCGGCCCACTAGCGGGGTCACAGATACGCAGTATTTT.

The sample holds many counts of this clonotype. The J gene is TRBJ1-4, the V gene TRBV18; D gene uncertain. This CDR3 comprises 15 residues. V lost 3 bases and J 4 bases, leaving 12 bases between the germline ends. CDR1 is KGHSH, CDR2 LQKENI, per germline. CDR3 region: CASSPFIQDNEKLFF. The CDR3 bases are TGTGCCAGCTCACCTTTTATCCAAGATAATGAAAAACTGTTTTTT. Supplemented by reference TRBV18 and TRBJ1-4, the full variable domain reads NAGVMQNPRHLVRRRGQEARLRCSPMKGHSHVYWYRQLPEEGLKFMVYLQKENIIDESGMPKERFSAEFPKEGPSILRIQQVVRGDSAAYFCASSPFIQDNEKLFFGSGTQLSVL.

The chain is built from TRBV6-1 and TRBJ1-2; the D gene is possibly TRBD1 (5 bases). This CDR3 spans 15 amino acids. Germline CDR1 reads MNHNS; CDR2 reads SASEGT. Trimming removed 5 bases at V and 2 bases at J, with 15 bases between. This CDR3 reads CASSSTLDRNYGYTF. For the CDR3, the DNA is TGTGCCAGCAGTTCCACCCTTGACAGAAACTATGGCTACACCTTC.

This clonotype was counted a few times. The chain has TRBV9 and TRBJ1-2, with 7 bases aligning to TRBD1. Germline trimming cut 0 bases from V and 4 bases from J; bases unmatched to any gene: 6. The V gene's germline CDR1 is SGDLS and CDR2 YYNGEE. The CDR3 is 15 residues long. This CDR3 reads CASSVGHRGAYGYTF. In nucleotides, the CDR3 is TGTGCCAGCAGCGTAGGACACAGGGGCGCCTATGGCTACACCTTC.

This clonotype was picked up a small number of times. A much larger clone lies a single base off, so this may be a read error. The chain is built from TRBV6-1 and TRBJ1-2; 9 bases agree with TRBD1. CDR3 length: 15 residues. From germline, CDR1 is MNHNS and CDR2 SASEGT. CDR3 in amino acids: CANSVYPGQGYGYTF. CDR3 nucleotides: TGTGCCAACAGTGTTTATCCGGGACAGGGATATGGCTACACCTTC.

This clonotype was counted at least ten times. V gene TRBV11-2 combines with J gene TRBJ1-1, with no clear D. The germline V and J ends were trimmed by 1 base and 8 bases, with 11 bases remaining between them. CDR1 and CDR2 (germline): SGHAT, FQNNGV. The CDR3 spans 13 residues. The CDR3 here is CASSLGTPREAFF. The CDR3 DNA follows: TGTGCCAGCAGCTTAGGGACTCCAAGAGAAGCTTTCTTT.

The chain couples TRBV4-1 to TRBJ2-7; tentative D call: TRBD2 (7 bases). This CDR3 has 17 amino acids. V was shortened by 4 bases and J by 2 bases, with 21 bases between the two germline ends. From germline, CDR1 is MGHRA and CDR2 YSYEKL. The CDR3 loop is CASSPNRWGRGTYEQYV. DNA for the CDR3: TGCGCCAGCAGCCCGAACCGGTGGGGGAGGGGGACCTACGAGCAGTACGTC.

This clonotype occurred many times. The CDR3 reads CASSLGPPSYEQYF. The CDR3 DNA follows: TGTGCCAGCAGTTTAGGACCGCCTTCCTACGAGCAGTACTTC. This chain joins TRBV12-3 or TRBV12-4 and TRBJ2-7; D call uncertain. The germline V and J ends were trimmed by 1 base and 1 base, with 8 bases remaining between them. The CDR3 covers 14 residues.

The V and J genes are TRBV7-3 and TRBJ1-1; D uncertain. CDR1 SGHTA and CDR2 FQGTGA come from the germline V gene. The CDR3 runs to 13 residues. V was pared by 2 bases and J by 4 bases, with 8 bases between. CDR3 sequence: CASSLPGVTEAFF. CDR3 DNA sequence: TGTGCCAGCAGCTTACCGGGTGTCACTGAAGCTTTCTTT. The full variable domain, completed using reference TRBV7-3 and TRBJ1-1, is GAGVSQTPSNKVTEKGKYVELRCDPISGHTALYWYRQSLGQGPEFLIYFQGTGAADDSGLPNDRFFAVRPEGSVSTLKIQRTERGDSAVYLCASSLPGVTEAFFGQGTRLTVV.

The chain has TRBV20-1 and TRBJ1-5; no clear D. The germline V gene has CDR1 DFQATT and CDR2 SNEGSKA (reference sequence). The germline V and J ends were trimmed by 3 bases and 2 bases, with 14 bases remaining between them. This CDR3 contains 15 residues. The CDR3 nucleotides are TGCAGTGCTAGCCCCGACAACCGAGGCAATCAGCCCCAGCATTTT. As protein: CSASPDNRGNQPQHF.

J is TRBJ2-4 and V is TRBV28, with D perhaps matching TRBD1 or TRBD2 (6 bases each). V gave up 4 bases and J gave up 2 bases, with 18 bases separating them. The CDR3 is 17 residues long. CDR1 and CDR2 (germline): MDHEN, SYDVKM. The CDR3 spells CASSSPTEGGPKNIQYF. In DNA form, the CDR3 reads TGTGCCAGCAGTTCTCCCACGGAGGGGGGACCCAAAAACATTCAGTACTTC. The whole variable domain, filled in from reference TRBV28 and TRBJ2-4, reads DVKVTQSSRYLVKRTGEKVFLECVQDMDHENMFWYRQDPGLGLRLIYFSYDVKMKEKGDIPEGYSVSREKKERFSLILESASTNQTSMYLCASSSPTEGGPKNIQYFGAGTRLSVL.

This clonotype was seen many times. The chain couples TRBV2 to TRBJ2-2; a weak D match, TRBD2 (5 bases). V was shortened by 3 bases and J by 1 base, with 21 bases between the two germline ends. This CDR3 spans 19 amino acids. Germline CDR1 SNHLY, CDR2 FYNNEI. CDR3 in DNA: TGTGCCAGCAGTGACCCCAACGCGGGTGGCAGGAAGAACACCGGGGAGCTGTTTTTT. As protein: CASSDPNAGGRKNTGELFF. Filled out from reference TRBV2 and TRBJ2-2, the complete variable domain reads EPEVTQTPSHQVTQMGQEVILRCVPISNHLYFYWYRQILGQKVEFLVSFYNNEISEKSEIFDDQFSVERPDGSNFTLKIRSTKLEDSAMYFCASSDPNAGGRKNTGELFFGEGSRLTVL.